The clone carrying this TCR beta chain was detected only a few times. The PCR contained 60 Vbeta and 13 Jbeta primers. Produced via immunoSEQ multiplex PCR; TCRdb's table is partial and in-frame only. The sample carries about 170,000 clones, roughly 80% recorded once. The sample belongs to a study of cytomegalovirus exposure and HLA in healthy donors. The germline V gene has CDR1 GTSNPN and CDR2 SVGIG (reference sequence). Unmatched junction bases numbered 3, after V lost 1 base and J lost 7 bases. This CDR3 is built from 13 residues. Specimen: PBMCs. The chain couples TRBV30 to TRBJ2-1; 8 bases map to TRBD1. The clonotype was recovered from a woman aged 18-29 years in good health and CMV-seronegative. The CDR3 sequence: CAWSGDRGNEQFF. In DNA form, the CDR3 reads TGTGCCTGGAGTGGTGACAGGGGTAATGAGCAGTTCTTC.